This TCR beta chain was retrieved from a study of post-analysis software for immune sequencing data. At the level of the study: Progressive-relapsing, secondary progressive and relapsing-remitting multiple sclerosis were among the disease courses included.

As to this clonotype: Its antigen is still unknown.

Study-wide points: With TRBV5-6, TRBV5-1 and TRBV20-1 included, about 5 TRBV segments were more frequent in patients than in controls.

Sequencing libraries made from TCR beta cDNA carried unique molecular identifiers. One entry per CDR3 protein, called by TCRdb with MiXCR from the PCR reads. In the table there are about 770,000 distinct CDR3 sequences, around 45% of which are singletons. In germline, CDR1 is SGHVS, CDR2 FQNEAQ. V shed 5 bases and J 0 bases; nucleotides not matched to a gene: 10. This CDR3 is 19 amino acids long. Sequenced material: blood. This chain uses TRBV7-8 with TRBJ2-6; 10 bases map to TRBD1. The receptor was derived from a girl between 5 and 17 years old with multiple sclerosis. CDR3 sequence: CASSTTGTGESSGANVLTF. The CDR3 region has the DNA TGTGCCAGCAGCACAACCGGGACAGGGGAGAGCTCTGGGGCCAACGTCCTGACTTTC.